The 29 T cell receptor beta chains below were found in one sample sequenced in a study of blood T cell repertoires in COVID-19. The repertoire was sequenced with immunoSEQ multiplex PCR; TCRdb's copy has only in-frame clones and lacks some. The sample comprises around 200,000 clones, approximately 87% of which are singletons, and 0.7% to 0.9% rests with the top ten. Sequences were obtained from peripheral blood. Every receptor here comes from a woman in her late teens or twenties who had recovered from COVID-19.

The chain has TRBV2 and TRBJ1-1; D is ambiguous. V shed 7 bases and J shed 1 base, with 10 bases lying between them. CDR3 length equals 13 residues. Germline V gene sequence: CDR1 SNHLY, CDR2 FYNNEI. The CDR3 DNA follows: TGTGCCAGCACCGGACTCAGGAACACTGAAGCTTTCTTT. This gives the protein CASTGLRNTEAFF.

This rearrangement joins TRBV2 to TRBJ2-3, with a weak D call TRBD2 (6 bases). V lost 3 bases and J lost 8, with 12 bases in between. Per germline, CDR1 SNHLY and CDR2 FYNNEI. CDR3 length: 13 residues. The CDR3 region has the DNA TGTGCCAGCAGTGATACGGGGCGGGGTACGCAGTATTTT. It specifies CASSDTGRGTQYF.

This chain joins TRBV4-1 and TRBJ2-3; the match to TRBD2 covers 7 bases. Germline-derived CDR1 and CDR2 are MGHRA and YSYEKL. The CDR3 sequence is 15 residues long. V lost 1 base, J lost 5 bases, and 6 bases stayed unmatched. The CDR3 nucleotides are TGCGCCAGCAGCCAAGCGACTAGCCGTGGAGATACGCAGTATTTT. This encodes CASSQATSRGDTQYF.

V gene TRBV18 combines with J gene TRBJ2-7, with 7 bases fitting TRBD1. Germline loops: CDR1 KGHSH, CDR2 LQKENI. V dropped 3 bases and J dropped 3; count of bases not matched to a gene: 2. CDR3 size: 13 residues. The CDR3 loop is CASSPDRIYEQYF. DNA for the CDR3: TGTGCCAGCTCACCGGACAGGATCTACGAGCAGTACTTC. The variable domain in full, completed from reference TRBV18 and TRBJ2-7, reads NAGVMQNPRHLVRRRGQEARLRCSPMKGHSHVYWYRQLPEEGLKFMVYLQKENIIDESGMPKERFSAEFPKEGPSILRIQQVVRGDSAAYFCASSPDRIYEQYFGPGTRLTVT.

The chain joins TRBV5-1 to TRBJ2-3; 8 nucleotides agree with TRBD2. Per germline, CDR1 SGHRS and CDR2 YFSETQ. Trimming took 4 bases from V and 1 from J; bases not matched to a gene: 2. The CDR3 covers 14 residues. In DNA form, the CDR3 reads TGCGCCAGCAGCACTAGCGGTGGCACAGATACGCAGTATTTT. It encodes CASSTSGGTDTQYF. Based on the CDR3 plus reference TRBV5-1 and TRBJ2-3, the full variable domain is KAGVTQTPRYLIKTRGQQVTLSCSPISGHRSVSWYQQTPGQGLQFLFEYFSETQRNKGNFPGRFSGRQFSNSRSEMNVSTLELGDSALYLCASSTSGGTDTQYFGPGTRLTVL.

J is TRBJ1-6 and V is TRBV27; 7 nucleotides line up with TRBD1. CDR1 is MNHEY, CDR2 SMNVEV, per germline (reference sequence). V gave up 6 bases and J gave up 7 bases; unmatched junction bases: 6. The CDR3 consists of 14 residues. The CDR3 sequence is CASSTTGDNSPLHF. The CDR3 nucleotides are TGTGCCAGCAGCACCACAGGGGACAATTCACCCCTCCACTTT.

This chain connects TRBV12-3 or TRBV12-4 to TRBJ1-5; 7 nucleotides align to TRBD1. The CDR3 is 12 residues long. After removal of 7 bases from V and 7 bases from J, the junction contained 4 bases not matched to a gene. CDR3 amino acids: CASKNRGQPQHF. The CDR3 coding sequence is TGTGCCAGCAAGAACAGGGGCCAGCCCCAGCATTTT.

This clone was counted at least ten times. The rearrangement joins TRBV7-8 to TRBJ2-3, with D perhaps being TRBD1 or TRBD2 (6 bases each). This CDR3 has 14 amino acids. V was shortened by 5 bases and J by 6 bases, with 15 bases between the two germline ends. Germline V gives CDR1 SGHVS, CDR2 FQNEAQ. CDR3 in DNA: TGTGCCAGCAGCCGGGGGCGGTCCAGGGATACGCAGTATTTT. Its protein is CASSRGRSRDTQYF.

This clone was counted a few times. The chain combines TRBV7-9 with TRBJ2-5; TRBD1 might be the D (6 bases). CDR1 is SEHNR and CDR2 is FQNEAQ in the germline V gene (reference sequence). There are 13 residues in the CDR3. The V and J ends lost 5 bases and 3 bases respectively, with 10 bases between them. CDR3 residues: CASSTGTEETQYF. The DNA of the CDR3 is TGTGCCAGCAGCACAGGGACGGAAGAGACCCAGTACTTC.

The V call is TRBV6-2 or TRBV6-3, the J call TRBJ1-1; 9 bases match TRBD1. The CDR3 covers 14 residues. After removal of 5 bases from V and 5 bases from J, the junction contained 6 bases not matched to a gene. Germline CDR1 MNHEY, CDR2 SVGEGT. CDR3 sequence: CASSTGTGKTEAFF. CDR3 nucleotides: TGTGCCAGCAGTACCGGGACAGGGAAAACTGAAGCTTTCTTT.

This clone appeared once. V and J are TRBV6-6 and TRBJ1-2; weak D call: TRBD1 (6 bases). Trimming left V 6 bases short and J 1 base short, with 12 bases between. The CDR3 is 14 amino acids. The germline CDR1 and CDR2 sequences are MNHNY and SVGAGI (reference sequence). Here the CDR3 DNA reads TGTGCCAGCAGCCCTGGGGGCGATAACTATGGCTACACCTTC. Protein sequence: CASSPGGDNYGYTF.

As DNA, the CDR3 is TGTGCCAGCAGCCAGGGGTCCAATGAGCAGTTCTTC. Translating it yields CASSQGSNEQFF. The gene calls are TRBV7-8 and TRBJ2-1; tentatively, D is TRBD1 (6 bases). The CDR3 spans 12 residues. Trimming stripped 5 bases from V and 6 bases from J, with 8 bases between. The germline V gene encodes CDR1 SGHVS and CDR2 FQNEAQ. Supplemented by reference TRBV7-8 and TRBJ2-1, the full variable domain reads GAGVSQSPRYKVAKRGQDVALRCDPISGHVSLFWYQQALGQGPEFLTYFQNEAQLDKSGLPSDRFFAERPEGSVSTLKIQRTQQEDSAVYLCASSQGSNEQFFGPGTRLTVL.

The chain combines TRBV6-2 or TRBV6-3 with TRBJ2-7; 9 bases agree with TRBD1. Per the germline V gene, CDR1 is MNHEY and CDR2 is SVGEGT. There are 14 residues in the CDR3. The ends lost 2 bases at V and 7 bases at J; junction bases unmatched: 6. The DNA of the CDR3 is TGTGCCAGCAGTTACCCGTCACAGGGGGCAGAGCAGTACGTC. Its protein product is CASSYPSQGAEQYV.

The chain combines TRBV9 with TRBJ1-1; 7 bases map to TRBD1. Germline assignment: CDR1 SGDLS and CDR2 YYNGEE. The CDR3 runs 16 residues. V lost 4 bases, J lost 7 bases, and 16 bases stayed unmatched. CDR3 sequence reads: CASSSPSSDRANEAFF. The CDR3 nucleotides are TGTGCCAGCAGCTCCCCATCGAGCGACAGGGCCAATGAAGCTTTCTTT. The full variable domain, rest sourced from reference TRBV9 and TRBJ1-1, is DSGVTQTPKHLITATGQRVTLRCSPRSGDLSVYWYQQSLDQGLQFLIQYYNGEERAKGNILERFSAQQFPDLHSELNLSSLELGDSALYFCASSSPSSDRANEAFFGQGTRLTVV.

This clone turned up a few times. The rearrangement uses TRBV7-2 and TRBJ1-2; unclear D gene. V was shortened by 3 bases and J by 6 bases, with 8 bases between the two germline ends. From germline, CDR1 is SGHTA and CDR2 FQGNSA. The CDR3 length is 12 residues. The CDR3 loop is CASSFGADGYTF. The DNA for the CDR3 is TGTGCCAGCAGCTTTGGCGCGGATGGCTACACCTTC.

The rearrangement links TRBV18 to TRBJ1-1; 7 bases agree with TRBD1. The length of the CDR3 is 14 residues. CDR1 is KGHSH and CDR2 is LQKENI in the germline V gene. V lost 1 base to trimming and J lost 1 base; unmatched junction nucleotides: 0. The CDR3 DNA follows: TGTGCCAGCTCACCACAGGGGGCGAACACTGAAGCTTTCTTT. Its protein product is CASSPQGANTEAFF.

CDR3 amino acids: CASSRSSGGETQYF. DNA of the CDR3: TGTGCCAGCAGCCGTTCTAGCGGGGGAGAGACCCAGTACTTC. The chain joins TRBV7-2 to TRBJ2-5; 10 bases fit TRBD2. After removal of 5 bases from V and 4 bases from J, the junction contained 4 bases not matched to a gene. Germline CDR1 SGHTA, CDR2 FQGNSA. The CDR3 contains 14 residues.

The rearrangement uses TRBV9 and TRBJ2-6; D is unresolved. This CDR3 comprises 15 residues. Per the germline V gene, CDR1 is SGDLS and CDR2 is YYNGEE. The germline V and J ends were trimmed by 0 bases and 2 bases, with 6 bases remaining between them. CDR3 loop: CASSVGFAGANVLTF. The CDR3 DNA is TGTGCCAGCAGCGTAGGTTTCGCTGGGGCCAACGTCCTGACTTTC.

V is TRBV5-1 and J is TRBJ2-1; 13 bases map to TRBD2. This CDR3 is built from 15 residues. V lost 4 bases, J lost 6 bases, and 4 bases stayed unmatched. Germline loops: CDR1 SGHRS, CDR2 YFSETQ. The DNA for the CDR3 is TGCGCCAGCAGCCCGGGACTAGCGGGATTCAATGAGCAGTTCTTC. It yields the protein CASSPGLAGFNEQFF.

The chain combines TRBV3-1 (or the pseudogene TRBV3-2) with TRBJ2-5, with D uncertain. CDR3 size: 14 residues. V lost 0 bases and J lost 5, with 10 bases in between. Germline assignment: CDR1 LGHDT and CDR2 YNNKEL (reference sequence). For the CDR3, the DNA is TGTGCCAGCAGCCAAGACTGGCCTTGGGAGACCCAGTACTTC. It yields the protein CASSQDWPWETQYF.

The chain couples TRBV4-3 to TRBJ2-3; 9 nucleotides agree with TRBD1. The CDR3 is 18 residues long. The J segment lost 0 bases and the V segment lost 0 bases, leaving 7 bases of the junction unmatched. Germline-derived CDR1 and CDR2 are LGHNA and YSLEER. The CDR3 protein is CASSQDGQGPSSTDTQYF. The CDR3 DNA reads as TGCGCCAGCAGCCAAGACGGACAGGGGCCCAGTAGCACAGATACGCAGTATTTT.

V gene TRBV5-5 combines with J gene TRBJ1-3; D gene uncertain. Between the trimmed V and J ends, which lost 0 bases and 0 bases, there was a span of 10 bases. CDR1 is SGHKS and CDR2 is YYEKEE in the germline V gene (reference sequence). The CDR3 length is 16 residues. Here the CDR3 reads CASSLVGFGSGNTIYF. The CDR3 region has the DNA TGTGCCAGCAGCTTGGTGGGCTTCGGCTCTGGAAACACCATATATTTT.

The chain employs TRBV10-3 and TRBJ2-1, with 11 nucleotides matching TRBD2. Germline lookup yields CDR1 ENHRY and CDR2 SYGVKD. V shed 6 bases, J shed 6 bases, and the junction held 7 bases outside the gene matches. The CDR3 runs to 15 residues. CDR3 in amino acids: CAISLTSGGPNEQFF. Written as DNA, the CDR3 is TGTGCCATCAGCCTTACTAGCGGGGGTCCCAATGAGCAGTTCTTC.

V and J are TRBV27 and TRBJ2-3; TRBD2 matches 13 bases. Per germline, CDR1 MNHEY and CDR2 SMNVEV (reference sequence). The CDR3 covers 16 residues. With V trimmed by 6 bases and J by 5 bases, 8 bases remained unmatched. CDR3 in amino acids: CASRVLAGGPLDTQYF. The CDR3 DNA reads as TGTGCCAGCAGAGTACTAGCGGGAGGGCCATTAGATACGCAGTATTTT.

The genes are TRBV19 and TRBJ2-5; unclear D gene. The V end was cut by 0 bases, the J end by 2 bases, with 4 bases between. CDR3 length equals 13 residues. Germline lookup yields CDR1 LNHDA and CDR2 SQIVND (reference sequence). The CDR3 protein is CASSIELQETQYF. For the CDR3, the DNA is TGTGCCAGTAGTATAGAGTTACAAGAGACCCAGTACTTC.

The chain carries TRBV7-2 and TRBJ1-1; 11 bases line up with TRBD1. Germline V gene sequence: CDR1 SGHTA, CDR2 FQGNSA. The CDR3 has 15 amino acids. Unmatched junction bases numbered 7, after V lost 4 bases and J lost 6 bases. CDR3 amino acids: CASSSLGQGVAEAFF. CDR3 bases: TGTGCCAGCAGCTCTTTGGGACAGGGGGTGGCTGAAGCTTTCTTT.

The gene calls are TRBV12-3 or TRBV12-4 and TRBJ2-7; D call uncertain. This CDR3 region has 11 residues. The ends were cut back, 4 bases at V and 7 bases at J, with 8 bases in the middle. Here the CDR3 DNA reads TGTGCCAGCAGTTCAGGCTGGGAGCAGTACTTC. This encodes CASSSGWEQYF.

This clone was detected once. The genes are TRBV9 and TRBJ1-2; D call uncertain. With 1 base removed from V and 2 bases from J, the gap between germline ends came to 12 bases. The CDR3 length is 15 residues. Germline loops: CDR1 SGDLS, CDR2 YYNGEE. CDR3 in amino acids: CASSVFGEVNYGYTF. CDR3 nucleotide sequence: TGTGCCAGCAGCGTATTTGGGGAGGTAAACTATGGCTACACCTTC.

This chain connects TRBV7-2 to TRBJ2-2, with 8 bases fitting TRBD1. The germline gives CDR1 SGHTA, CDR2 FQGNSA. The CDR3 is 15 residues long. J gave up 5 bases and V 4 bases, and 6 bases lay outside the gene matches. The CDR3 is CASSSRQGRTGELFF. The CDR3 DNA reads TGTGCCAGCAGCTCTAGACAGGGGCGGACCGGGGAGCTGTTTTTT.